The 29 T cell receptor beta chains listed next were all sequenced from one sample in a study of regulatory T cells in long-lasting Graves disease. iRepertoire HTBI primers and Arm-PCR of CDR3 regions built TCR beta libraries. TCRdb re-called the multiplex PCR reads through MiXCR, storing one row per CDR3 protein. The sample records over 650,000 distinct CDR3 sequences, roughly 30% being singletons. Time point here: persistent/refractory GD, antithyroid drugs over 5 years with positive TRAb. PBMC-derived RNA was used for the TCR library. The sequenced sample was peripheral blood mononuclear cells (PBMCs), obtained when the disease was refractory, from a patient treated with antithyroid drugs. These receptor sequences come from a female donor with Graves disease.

This clonotype was seen a handful of times. This chain links TRBV5-1 with TRBJ1-2, with a possible D match to TRBD1 (5 bases). Germline lookup yields CDR1 SGHRS and CDR2 YFSETQ. The CDR3 spans 15 residues. V lost 0 bases, J lost 4 bases, and 13 bases lay in between. In DNA form, the CDR3 reads TGCGCCAGCAGCTTGGAAGGCAGGGACCTCTATGGCTACACCTTC. This sequence encodes CASSLEGRDLYGYTF.

This chain uses TRBV4-1 with TRBJ1-2, with TRBD1 as a possible D gene (5 bases). Trimming took off 0 bases at V and 1 base at J, with 15 bases between the two ends. Looked up from germline, CDR1 is MGHRA and CDR2 is YSYEKL. The CDR3 covers 17 residues. As DNA, the CDR3 is TGCGCCAGCAGCCAAGATCGTCGGGGACGGAGTAACTATGGCTACACCTTC. Its translation: CASSQDRRGRSNYGYTF.

The genes are TRBV10-3 and TRBJ2-7; 12 bases are a match to TRBD1. The V segment lost 0 bases and the J segment 5 bases; nucleotides outside the gene matches: 5. This CDR3 is 16 amino acids long. Germline CDR1 and CDR2: ENHRY and SYGVKD. The CDR3 nucleotides are TGTGCCATCAGTGAGTCTTGGGGGACAGGGGGCCACGAGCAGTACTTC. Translation: CAISESWGTGGHEQYF.

This clonotype has just a few counts. The J gene is TRBJ1-1, the V gene TRBV6-5, with unresolved D. This CDR3 is 13 amino acids long. The ends were cut back, 4 bases at V and 7 bases at J, with 13 bases in the middle. The germline V gene encodes CDR1 MNHEY and CDR2 SVGAGI. The CDR3 sequence is CASSSSIALEAFF. DNA for the CDR3: TGTGCCAGCAGTTCGAGTATTGCACTTGAAGCTTTCTTT.

This clonotype was found many times. This chain connects TRBV6-1 to TRBJ1-5, with D maybe TRBD1 (5 bases). Trimming left V 6 bases short and J 3 bases short, with 12 bases between. Germline assignment: CDR1 MNHNS and CDR2 SASEGT. There are 14 residues in the CDR3. DNA for the CDR3: TGTGCCAGCAGGCCGACAGTGAACAATCAGCCCCAGCATTTT. It is translated as CASRPTVNNQPQHF.

This clonotype was detected many times. This chain connects TRBV12-3 or TRBV12-4 to TRBJ1-5; D is ambiguous. Trimming shortened V by 6 bases and J by 4 bases, and 10 bases separated the two germline ends. This CDR3 region has 13 residues. CDR3 in DNA: TGTGCCAGCAGAAGGAGCTCGAATCAGCCCCAGCATTTT. Its protein product is CASRRSSNQPQHF.

The gene calls are TRBV4-1 and TRBJ1-2; possible D gene TRBD1, 5 bases. The CDR3 extends over 15 amino acids. Germline CDR1 MGHRA, CDR2 YSYEKL. V was shortened by 0 bases and J by 1 base, with 9 bases between the two germline ends. The CDR3 DNA sequence: TGCGCCAGCAGCCAAGAGTCGAGGGGTAACTATGGCTACACCTTC. Its protein product is CASSQESRGNYGYTF.

The chain combines TRBV28 with TRBJ2-1; the match to TRBD2 covers 11 bases. J gave up 1 base and V 4 bases, and 6 bases lay outside the gene matches. CDR3 size: 17 residues. CDR1 is MDHEN, CDR2 SYDVKM, per germline. Here the CDR3 reads CASSYGLAGTSYNEQFF. In DNA form, the CDR3 reads TGTGCCAGCAGTTACGGACTAGCGGGTACTTCCTACAATGAGCAGTTCTTC.

This clonotype was counted ten times or more. This sequence joins TRBV28 and TRBJ1-5, with unresolved D. V dropped 6 bases and J dropped 1 base, with 10 bases sitting between them. Germline V CDR1 and CDR2: MDHEN, SYDVKM. The CDR3 contains 14 residues. The CDR3 DNA reads TGTGCCAGCAGGCCTTTCAGGAGCAATCAGCCCCAGCATTTT. Amino acid sequence: CASRPFRSNQPQHF.

V and J are TRBV30 and TRBJ1-1; D perhaps matches TRBD1 (5 bases). The length of the CDR3 is 12 residues. V was clipped by 2 bases and J by 5 bases, with 9 bases between them. Germline CDR1 and CDR2: GTSNPN and SVGIG (reference sequence). The CDR3 region is CAWSPRETEAFF. CDR3 in DNA: TGTGCCTGGAGTCCCAGGGAGACTGAAGCTTTCTTT.

To note about this clonotype: This may stem from a read error, because a much larger clone lies one nucleotide away. Lacking the conserved final phenylalanine or tryptophan, this CDR3 likely reflects a read error. This rearrangement joins TRBV6-1 to TRBJ1-1; the D is unclear. The CDR3 has 14 residues. Trimming pared 5 bases from V and 0 bases from J, leaving 10 bases between. Germline-derived CDR1 and CDR2 are MNHNS and SASEGT. This CDR3 is CASSRGHLNTEAFL. The DNA of the CDR3 is TGTGCCAGCAGTCGAGGGCACTTGAACACTGAAGCTTTCCTT.

This clonotype occurred a few times. The genes are TRBV12-3 or TRBV12-4 and TRBJ1-2; D not certain. This CDR3 has 16 residues. Trimming left V 3 bases short and J 4 bases short, with 18 bases between. The CDR3 DNA is TGTGCCAGCAGTTTCTCCCCCCTAGCCAGCCCCTATGGCTACACCTTC. Protein sequence: CASSFSPLASPYGYTF.

Regarding this clonotype: This likely traces to a read error, being one base from a far larger clone. The chain combines TRBV6-2 or TRBV6-3 with TRBJ2-5; D may match TRBD1 or TRBD2 (7 bases each). The CDR3 has 17 amino acids. In germline, CDR1 is MNHEY, CDR2 SVGEGT. Trimming cost V 6 bases and J 1 base, with 21 bases left between them. DNA for the CDR3: TGTGCCAGCAGAGGACGGGGGGAGGGGGCGGCCCAAGAGACCCAGTACTTC. Its protein product is CASRGRGEGAAQETQYF.

This clonotype has a handful of counts. The V call is TRBV7-2, the J call TRBJ2-5, with D possibly TRBD2 on 6 matching bases. V was cut by 5 bases and J by 4 bases, with 26 bases left in between. Per the germline V gene, CDR1 is SGHTA and CDR2 is FQGNSA. There are 18 residues in the CDR3. Here the CDR3 DNA reads TGTGCCAGCAGCCTCAGGTGGCGGGGTGGCGGGATTCGAGAGACCCAGTACTTC. Translating it yields CASSLRWRGGGIRETQYF.

The rearrangement joins TRBV20-1 to TRBJ2-7, with 9 bases aligning to TRBD2. The CDR3 consists of 13 residues. The germline CDR1 and CDR2 sequences are DFQATT and SNEGSKA (reference sequence). The ends lost 5 bases at V and 3 bases at J; junction bases unmatched: 5. The chain's CDR3 is CSAYRSGSYEQYF. The CDR3 nucleotides are TGCAGTGCTTATCGTAGCGGGAGCTACGAGCAGTACTTC.

The V and J genes are TRBV6-5 and TRBJ2-1; TRBD2 agrees at 8 bases. V was clipped by 4 bases and J by 6 bases; unmatched bases: 5. The CDR3 loop spans 14 amino acids. Germline loops: CDR1 MNHEY, CDR2 SVGAGI. This chain's CDR3 is CASSSGLVANEQFF. The DNA for the CDR3 is TGTGCCAGCAGTTCGGGACTAGTCGCCAATGAGCAGTTCTTC.

This clonotype was observed at least ten times. This chain joins TRBV3-1 and TRBJ2-5; 8 positions match TRBD2. This CDR3 contains 14 residues. Trimming took 1 base from V and 4 from J; bases not matched to a gene: 2. From germline, CDR1 is LGHDT and CDR2 YNNKEL (reference sequence). DNA of the CDR3: TGTGCCAGCAGCCAAGCGGGAGGGGTAGAGACCCAGTACTTC. This gives the protein CASSQAGGVETQYF.

V gene TRBV7-9 combines with J gene TRBJ2-7, with TRBD1 as a possible D gene (5 bases). Germline V lookup: CDR1 SEHNR, CDR2 FQNEAQ (reference sequence). This CDR3 contains 13 residues. Deletions cut 5 bases from V and 1 base from J, with 9 bases between. CDR3 region: CASSTPGSYEQYF. CDR3 nucleotides: TGTGCCAGCAGCACACCAGGGTCCTACGAGCAGTACTTC.

This sequence joins TRBV28 and TRBJ1-5; a possible D gene is TRBD1 (6 bases). Looked up from germline, CDR1 is MDHEN and CDR2 is SYDVKM. The length of the CDR3 is 17 residues. The V end lost 7 bases, the J end lost 0 bases, and 19 bases lay between the germline ends. This CDR3 is CASNQRGLEHSNQPQHF. The CDR3 nucleotides read TGTGCCAGCAACCAACGGGGGCTAGAACATAGCAATCAGCCCCAGCATTTT.

This clonotype has a handful of counts. The chain has TRBV5-4 and TRBJ2-5, with TRBD1 matching 7 bases. Germline V gene lookup returns CDR1 SGHNT and CDR2 YYREEE (reference sequence). The V segment lost 4 bases and the J segment 2 bases; nucleotides outside the gene matches: 5. This CDR3 region has 14 residues. The CDR3 is CASSNGGQQETQYF. The CDR3 DNA sequence: TGTGCCAGCAGCAATGGGGGACAGCAAGAGACCCAGTACTTC. Full variable domain (rest looked up from reference TRBV5-4 and TRBJ2-5): ETGVTQSPTHLIKTRGQQVTLRCSSQSGHNTVSWYQQALGQGPQFIFQYYREEENGRGNFPPRFSGLQFPNYSSELNVNALELDDSALYLCASSNGGQQETQYFGPGTRLLVL.

This clonotype has only a few counts. The rearrangement uses TRBV7-2 and TRBJ1-4; D gene unclear. The V end lost 1 base, the J end lost 8 bases, and 14 bases lay between the germline ends. The length of the CDR3 is 15 residues. The germline V gene has CDR1 SGHTA and CDR2 FQGNSA. The CDR3, as DNA: TGTGCCAGCAGCTTAGATCCCCAGCCTGGGGAAAAACTGTTTTTT. Encoded protein: CASSLDPQPGEKLFF.

This chain links TRBV7-9 with TRBJ1-2, with 10 bases matching TRBD1. The CDR3 consists of 18 residues. Trimming cost V 5 bases and J 4 bases; bases outside gene matches: 16. Per the germline V gene, CDR1 is SEHNR and CDR2 is FQNEAQ (reference sequence). CDR3 nucleotides: TGTGCCAGCAGCGGACTCAAATCCGCCGGGACAGGGGCCTATGGCTACACCTTC. Amino acids: CASSGLKSAGTGAYGYTF. Supplemented by reference TRBV7-9 and TRBJ1-2, the full variable domain reads DTGVSQNPRHKITKRGQNVTFRCDPISEHNRLYWYRQTLGQGPEFLTYFQNEAQLEKSRLLSDRFSAERPKGSFSTLEIQRTEQGDSAMYLCASSGLKSAGTGAYGYTFGSGTRLTVV.

Written as DNA, the CDR3 is TGTGCCAGCAGTGAGGCAGGGGGCTGGAATTCACCCCTCCACTTT. Encoded protein: CASSEAGGWNSPLHF. This chain connects TRBV6-1 to TRBJ1-6; 8 bases are shared with TRBD1. V trimming: 3 bases; J trimming: 7 bases; junction bases outside the gene matches: 5. The CDR3 is made up of 15 amino acids. CDR1 is MNHNS, CDR2 SASEGT, per germline.

The chain is built from TRBV29-1 and TRBJ1-5; 8 nucleotides agree with TRBD1. With 7 bases clipped from V and 4 bases from J, the junction kept 9 bases outside the gene matches. The CDR3 has 14 amino acids. CDR1 is SQVTM and CDR2 is ANQGSEA in the germline V gene. The CDR3 loop is CSAGGQGTNQPQHF. The CDR3 coding sequence is TGCAGCGCTGGTGGACAGGGCACAAATCAGCCCCAGCATTTT. The full variable domain, rest sourced from reference TRBV29-1 and TRBJ1-5, is SAVISQKPSRDICQRGTSLTIQCQVDSQVTMMFWYRQQPGQSLTLIATANQGSEATYESGFVIDKFPISRPNLTFSTLTVSNMSPEDSSIYLCSAGGQGTNQPQHFGDGTRLSIL.

V usage is TRBV30 and J usage is TRBJ2-1; D ambiguous. The CDR3 runs 11 residues. Germline CDR1 GTSNPN, CDR2 SVGIG (reference sequence). V dropped 2 bases and J dropped 10 bases, with 9 bases sitting between them. The chain's CDR3 is CAWSRSAEQFF. The DNA of the CDR3 is TGTGCCTGGAGTAGGTCCGCAGAGCAGTTCTTC.

This clonotype was seen a handful of times. The V gene is TRBV7-3, the J gene TRBJ2-7, with D perhaps TRBD2 (6 bases). Per the germline V gene, CDR1 is SGHTA and CDR2 is FQGTGA. The length of the CDR3 is 14 residues. V was cut by 3 bases and J by 6 bases, with 15 bases left in between. The CDR3 spells CASSLGGRSSEQYF. The CDR3 DNA reads TGTGCCAGCAGCTTGGGAGGCAGGTCTTCCGAGCAGTACTTC. The whole variable domain, remainder taken from reference TRBV7-3 and TRBJ2-7, is GAGVSQTPSNKVTEKGKYVELRCDPISGHTALYWYRQSLGQGPEFLIYFQGTGAADDSGLPNDRFFAVRPEGSVSTLKIQRTERGDSAVYLCASSLGGRSSEQYFGPGTRLTVT.

The rearrangement joins TRBV20-1 to TRBJ1-2, with D hard to call. Germline CDR1 is DFQATT and CDR2 is SNEGSKA (reference sequence). The CDR3 spans 13 residues. Trimming pared 5 bases from V and 2 bases from J, leaving 12 bases between. The CDR3 bases are TGCAGTGCTCCACCAACGGGGAACTATGGCTACACCTTC. It is translated as CSAPPTGNYGYTF.

This clonotype was recorded a few times. This chain links TRBV18 with TRBJ1-1; tentative D call: TRBD1 (6 bases). Trimming took off 5 bases at V and 1 base at J, with 11 bases between the two ends. The CDR3 covers 14 residues. In germline, CDR1 is KGHSH, CDR2 LQKENI. CDR3: CASSTDRKNTEAFF. In DNA form, the CDR3 reads TGTGCCAGCTCAACGGACAGAAAGAACACTGAAGCTTTCTTT.

This clonotype has more than one count but fewer than ten. The chain uses TRBV5-4 and TRBJ1-2; 8 bases are a match to TRBD1. The germline gives CDR1 SGHNT, CDR2 YYREEE (reference sequence). The CDR3 length is 15 residues. V dropped 5 bases and J dropped 0; count of bases not matched to a gene: 6. CDR3 bases: TGTGCCAGCAGGGACAGGGCGAGAACTAACTATGGCTACACCTTC. Protein product: CASRDRARTNYGYTF.